The rows below give T cell receptor beta chains drawn from one sample of a study of shared clonotypes between healthy human individuals. This table comes from immunoSEQ multiplex PCR, and its TCRdb copy is limited to in-frame clones, with some not included. This table has 1,400,000 or so clones, approximately 98.5% appearing once. Input material: naive CD4+ T cells sorted from blood. These receptors originate from a man younger than 40 in good health. Both conserved end residues are trimmed from each CDR3. Some rows have no size entry. The others give once, few or many, or a class for an expanded clone.

CDR3 protein	V gene	J gene	clone size
ASSEGQGAFYNEQF	TRBV5-1	TRBJ2-1	-
ASSTDRVNYGYT	TRBV18	TRBJ1-2	-
ASSLELANYNEQF	TRBV7-8	TRBJ2-1	-
ASSMSPQTPGNTIY	TRBV5-5	TRBJ1-3	-
ASNPGQGYEQY	TRBV6-5	TRBJ2-7	-
ASSPGVGELF	TRBV5-4	TRBJ2-2	-
ASSPRLGGGADGTEAF	TRBV18	TRBJ1-1	-
ASSDGIPYEQY	TRBV6-1	TRBJ2-7	-
ASSLVGPQETQY	TRBV7-6	TRBJ2-5	-
AWRSARNTEAF	TRBV30	TRBJ1-1	once
ASSGTGGNSGANVLT	TRBV6-1	TRBJ2-6	-
AISERNRNTDTQY	TRBV10-3	TRBJ2-3	-
ASSLEGASNTGELF	TRBV7-2	TRBJ2-2	once
ASSLGGSATTQY	TRBV7-2	TRBJ2-7	-
ASSEALRLAGEETQY	TRBV2	TRBJ2-5	-
ASSELKGTFGNTIY	TRBV25-1	TRBJ1-3	-
ASSQERGKWYEQY	TRBV14	TRBJ2-7	-
ASSLKGGAFNYGYT	TRBV5-4	TRBJ1-2	-
ASSFQGLQFAIY	TRBV28	TRBJ1-3	-
ASRRNNQETQY	TRBV2	TRBJ2-5	-
ASSVLRDTGELF	TRBV9	TRBJ2-2	-
ASSHRTENYGYT	TRBV5-4	TRBJ1-2	-
ASSPGPYQPQH	TRBV7-3	TRBJ1-5	-
ASRPQTVYEQY	TRBV21-1	TRBJ2-7	-
ATDGGRAEEQY	TRBV10-3	TRBJ2-7	once
ASSDRTGTQPQH	TRBV2	TRBJ1-5	-
ASSLGTSTGSGETQY	TRBV5-8	TRBJ2-5	-
ASSQAEGSASNQPQH	TRBV14	TRBJ1-5	-
ASRRGQGVDYGYT	TRBV6-6	TRBJ1-2	-
ASSTRGSSYEQY	TRBV7-6	TRBJ2-7	once
ASSYSTDTQY	TRBV13	TRBJ2-3	-
ASSEMGARTEAF	TRBV2	TRBJ1-1	-
ASSLNINTGELF	TRBV5-1	TRBJ2-2	-
ASSFYRGGYT	TRBV28	TRBJ1-2	once
ASSSTGANVLT	TRBV7-2	TRBJ2-6	-
ASSLSRTNYGYT	TRBV28	TRBJ1-2	-
ASNPQGSTAEKLF	TRBV6-1	TRBJ1-4	-
ASSIGQGTYEKLF	TRBV19	TRBJ1-4	-
ASSEAVRPQH	TRBV2	TRBJ1-5	few
ASSGGPLTPQH	TRBV5-5	TRBJ1-5	-
ASSQIHTEAF	TRBV28	TRBJ1-1	-
ASSSLQSSFEQY	TRBV18	TRBJ2-7	-
ASSPSPYEQY	TRBV14	TRBJ2-7	-
ASAVSGTNTGELF	TRBV5-1	TRBJ2-2	once
ASSLGGTGLDTQY	TRBV5-1	TRBJ2-3	-
ASSPGGAKNIQY	TRBV5-4	TRBJ2-4	-
ASSSRAPRDEQY	TRBV11-2	TRBJ2-7	-
ASSYSGIKDYEQY	TRBV4-1	TRBJ2-7	-
ASSIDFGNEKLF	TRBV19	TRBJ1-4	-
ASSPTGGTGEQY	TRBV14	TRBJ2-7	-
ASSQVQTGELF	TRBV14	TRBJ2-2	-
ASSPGVEGYT	TRBV7-9	TRBJ1-2	-
ASSIDSGSKTDTQY	TRBV19	TRBJ2-3	-
ASSFPGQTVWYGYT	TRBV7-9	TRBJ1-2	-
SARQSNGYT	TRBV20-1	TRBJ1-2	-
ASSLTSGTIDTQY	TRBV5-1	TRBJ2-3	once
ASSNCESHEQY	TRBV21-1	TRBJ2-7	-
ASTLGQGDGYT	TRBV5-4	TRBJ1-2	-
ASSRAGVPSSNYEQY	TRBV9	TRBJ2-7	-
ASSSSSPF	TRBV11-2	TRBJ1-1	-